Listed below are T cell receptor beta chains from one sample, sequenced in a study of OX40 agonist ivuxolimab in advanced cancers. Using immunoSEQ multiplex PCR, the repertoire was profiled, and TCRdb retains in-frame clones only, with some absent. The table includes some 60,000 clones, about 89% detected once. The sequenced sample was CD4+ or CD8+ T cells sorted from blood, obtained in a trial of the OX40 agonist ivuxolimab. The receptor source for this set is an adult with an advanced solid tumor such as melanoma, head and neck, liver or kidney cancer. CDR3s include the opening cysteine and the closing phenylalanine or tryptophan. Each record gives: D gene, J gene, V gene, clone size, CDR3 protein, CDR3 DNA. D genes are given only for firm matches. Rows may omit the clone size; those that give it use once, few, many or a size class.

>.|TRBJ2-1|TRBV28|once
CASKGYRSYNEQFF
TGTGCCAGCAAGGGGTACCGCTCCTACAATGAGCAGTTCTTC
>.|TRBJ1-1|TRBV4-2|few
CASSQDTWTEAFF
TGTGCCAGCAGCCAAGATACGTGGACTGAAGCTTTCTTT
>.|TRBJ1-1|TRBV2|.
CASSVRGTNTEAFF
TGTGCCAGCAGTGTCCGGGGAACGAACACTGAAGCTTTCTTT
>.|TRBJ1-1|TRBV27|.
CASTVGGGGANTEAFF
TGTGCCAGCACCGTCGGAGGAGGGGGTGCGAACACTGAAGCTTTCTTT
>.|TRBJ2-3|TRBV5-5|.
CASSLIGSLADTQYF
TGTGCCAGCAGCTTGATCGGGAGTCTCGCAGATACGCAGTATTTT
>.|TRBJ2-5|TRBV4-1|.
CASSQDGHHQETQYF
TGCGCCAGCAGCCAAGATGGACACCACCAAGAGACCCAGTACTTC
>.|TRBJ1-2|TRBV5-4|.
CASFHTRPDRNYGYTF
TGTGCCAGCTTTCACACTCGACCAGACAGGAACTATGGCTACACCTTC
>.|TRBJ1-1|TRBV6-1|.
CASSVDRRTEAFF
TGTGCCAGCAGTGTTGACAGGCGCACTGAAGCTTTCTTT
>.|TRBJ2-5|TRBV25-1|few
CASKGKGPQQTQYF
TGTGCCAGCAAGGGGAAGGGGCCACAACAGACCCAGTACTTC
>TRBD2|TRBJ2-1|TRBV14|.
CASSQLAGGNNEQFF
TGTGCCAGCAGCCAACTAGCGGGAGGTAACAATGAGCAGTTCTTC
>TRBD1|TRBJ2-7|TRBV7-9|.
CASSSSDRGDEQYF
TGTGCCAGCAGCAGCTCGGACAGGGGGGACGAGCAGTACTTC
>TRBD1|TRBJ2-3|TRBV5-1|.
CASRRTGADTQYF
TGCGCCAGCAGGCGTACAGGGGCGGATACGCAGTATTTT
>.|TRBJ1-2|TRBV7-9|.
CASSPPGGLRTNYGYTF
TGTGCCAGCAGCCCCCCTGGTGGGTTACGGACCAACTATGGCTACACCTTC
>TRBD2|TRBJ2-5|TRBV9|once
CASSPLLSGGAETQYF
TGTGCCAGCAGCCCCCTCTTAAGCGGGGGGGCGGAGACCCAGTACTTC
>TRBD1|TRBJ2-7|TRBV30|.
CAWSRRRQGVGEQYF
TGTGCCTGGAGTCGGAGGAGACAGGGGGTTGGTGAGCAGTACTTC
>.|TRBJ1-5|TRBV6-6|.
CASSYSVLQGQPQHF
TGTGCCAGCAGTTACTCGGTCCTTCAAGGACAGCCCCAGCATTTT
>.|TRBJ2-3|TRBV10-3|once
CAISESMDRSRQYF
TGTGCCATCAGTGAGTCGATGGATCGGAGCAGGCAGTATTTT
>.|TRBJ1-1|TRBV6-5|.
CATKSNTEAFF
TGTGCCACAAAATCGAACACTGAAGCTTTCTTT
>TRBD1|TRBJ2-7|TRBV6-1|.
CASSQTGISYEQYF
TGTGCCAGCAGTCAGACAGGGATCTCCTACGAGCAGTACTTC
>.|TRBJ2-3|TRBV27|.
CASSLWGRYTDTQYF
TGTGCCAGCAGTTTATGGGGCAGGTACACAGATACGCAGTATTTT
>TRBD1|TRBJ1-5|TRBV19|.
CASSIAQGVGQPQHF
TGTGCCAGTAGTATTGCGCAGGGGGTGGGTCAGCCCCAGCATTTT
>TRBD1|TRBJ2-7|TRBV10-3|.
CATEGTGRNEQYF
TGTGCCACCGAGGGGACAGGGCGGAACGAGCAGTACTTC
>.|TRBJ1-3|TRBV5-1|.
CASSLSNAAGNTIYF
TGCGCCAGCAGCTTAAGTAATGCTGCTGGAAACACCATATATTTT
>TRBD2|TRBJ2-1|TRBV29-1|.
CSASLAGGEQFF
TGCAGCGCCAGTCTAGCGGGAGGTGAGCAGTTCTTC
>.|TRBJ1-6|TRBV7-6|few
CASPKGPHSPLHF
TGTGCCAGCCCCAAGGGACCCCATTCACCCCTCCACTTT
>.|TRBJ2-7|TRBV6-5|.
CASSLVGPYEQYF
TGTGCCAGCAGTTTAGTGGGCCCCTACGAGCAGTACTTC
>.|TRBJ2-1|TRBV5-1|.
CASSLEGVSYNEQFF
TGCGCCAGCAGCTTGGAAGGGGTATCCTACAATGAGCAGTTCTTC
>TRBD2|TRBJ2-1|TRBV30|.
CAWEAGVSNNEQFF
TGTGCCTGGGAGGCGGGAGTGTCCAACAATGAGCAGTTCTTC
>TRBD1|TRBJ2-1|TRBV5-1|once
CASSPGQRGNEQFF
TGCGCCAGCAGCCCGGGACAGAGGGGGAATGAGCAGTTCTTC
>TRBD2|TRBJ2-3|TRBV6-4|.
CASSRLAGVTDTQYF
TGTGCCAGCAGCAGACTAGCGGGGGTCACAGATACGCAGTATTTT
>TRBD2|TRBJ2-1|TRBV7-2|.
CASSFGTSGLLTMRDEQFF
TGTGCCAGCAGCTTCGGGACTAGCGGGCTCCTTACAATGAGGGATGAGCAGTTCTTC
>.|TRBJ2-1|TRBV6-5|.
CASGQNYNEQFF
TGTGCCAGCGGACAGAACTACAATGAGCAGTTCTTC
>.|TRBJ1-6|TRBV7-9|.
CASSLEGNSPLHF
TGTGCCAGCAGCTTAGAGGGGAATTCACCCCTCCACTTT
>TRBD1|TRBJ1-2|TRBV9|.
CASSAGQGDYGYTF
TGTGCCAGCAGCGCCGGACAGGGGGACTATGGCTACACCTTC
>.|TRBJ2-5|TRBV5-1|.
CASFRPGFQETQYF
TGCGCCAGTTTTAGGCCCGGCTTCCAAGAGACCCAGTACTTC
>TRBD1|TRBJ1-6|TRBV7-2|medium-sized
CASSLGQFNSPLHF
TGTGCCAGCAGCTTGGGACAGTTTAATTCACCCCTCCACTTT
>.|TRBJ2-7|TRBV5-6|.
CASSLGQYYEQYF
TGTGCCAGCAGCTTGGGACAGTACTACGAGCAGTACTTC
>TRBD2|TRBJ2-5|TRBV15|.
CATSRSTSGGETQYF
TGTGCCACCAGCCGCTCGACTAGCGGGGGTGAGACCCAGTACTTC
>.|TRBJ2-2|TRBV5-4|.
CASTSRKGEHTGELFF
TGTGCCAGCACCTCCCGAAAGGGGGAGCACACCGGGGAGCTGTTTTTT
>.|TRBJ1-3|TRBV4-2|.
CASSQEVTSSGNTIYF
TGTGCCAGCAGCCAAGAGGTCACAAGCTCTGGAAACACCATATATTTT
>TRBD2|TRBJ2-5|TRBV27|.
CASSSLLAGGFETQYF
TGTGCCAGCAGTTCCTTACTAGCGGGAGGTTTTGAGACCCAGTACTTC
>.|TRBJ2-1|TRBV7-3|.
CASSLTRTSSSYNEQFF
TGTGCCAGCAGCTTAACAAGGACGTCGAGCTCCTACAATGAGCAGTTCTTC
>.|TRBJ2-2|TRBV7-6|.
CASSLSGDRSNRGELFF
TGTGCCAGCAGCTTAAGTGGAGACAGGTCGAACAGGGGGGAGCTGTTTTTT
>.|TRBJ2-7|TRBV4-3|.
CASSQEWRAGSSYEQYF
TGCGCCAGCAGCCAAGAGTGGAGGGCAGGGAGCTCCTACGAGCAGTACTTC
>.|TRBJ2-5|TRBV4-1|.
CASSQVQGGETQYF
TGCGCCAGCAGCCAAGTCCAGGGGGGGGAGACCCAGTACTTC
>.|TRBJ2-2|TRBV6-5|.
CATQEGPNTGELFF
TGTGCCACCCAGGAAGGACCGAACACCGGGGAGCTGTTTTTT
>.|TRBJ2-6|TRBV5-5|.
CASSFNLKGHGANVLTF
TGCGCCAGCAGCTTCAATTTAAAAGGGCATGGGGCCAACGTCCTGACTTTC
>.|TRBJ1-2|TRBV14|.
CASSLAMVGYTF
TGTGCCAGCAGCCTCGCGATGGTGGGCTACACCTTC
>.|TRBJ2-3|TRBV19|once
CASSSRLSTDTQYF
TGTGCCAGTAGTTCGAGGTTGAGCACAGATACGCAGTATTTT
>TRBD1|TRBJ1-1|TRBV2|.
CASRGQGLTEAFF
TGTGCCAGCCGGGGACAGGGGTTGACTGAAGCTTTCTTT
>.|TRBJ1-5|TRBV19|.
CASRSGDQPQHF
TGTGCCAGTAGATCGGGGGATCAGCCCCAGCATTTT